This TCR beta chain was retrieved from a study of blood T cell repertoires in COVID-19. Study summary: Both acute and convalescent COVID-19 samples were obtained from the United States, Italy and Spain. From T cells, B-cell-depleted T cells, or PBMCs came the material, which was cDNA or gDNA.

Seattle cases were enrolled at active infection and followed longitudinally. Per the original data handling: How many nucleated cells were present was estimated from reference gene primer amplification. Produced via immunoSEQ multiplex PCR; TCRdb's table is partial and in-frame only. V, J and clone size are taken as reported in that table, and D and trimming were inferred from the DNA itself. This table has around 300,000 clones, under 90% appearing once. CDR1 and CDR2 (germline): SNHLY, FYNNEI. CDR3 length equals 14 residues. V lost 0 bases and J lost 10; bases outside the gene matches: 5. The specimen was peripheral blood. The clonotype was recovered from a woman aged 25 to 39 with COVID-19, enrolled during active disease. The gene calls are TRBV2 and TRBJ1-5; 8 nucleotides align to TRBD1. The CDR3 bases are TGTGCCAGCAGTGAAGCTGGGACAGGATTTCCCCAGCATTTT. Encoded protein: CASSEAGTGFPQHF.